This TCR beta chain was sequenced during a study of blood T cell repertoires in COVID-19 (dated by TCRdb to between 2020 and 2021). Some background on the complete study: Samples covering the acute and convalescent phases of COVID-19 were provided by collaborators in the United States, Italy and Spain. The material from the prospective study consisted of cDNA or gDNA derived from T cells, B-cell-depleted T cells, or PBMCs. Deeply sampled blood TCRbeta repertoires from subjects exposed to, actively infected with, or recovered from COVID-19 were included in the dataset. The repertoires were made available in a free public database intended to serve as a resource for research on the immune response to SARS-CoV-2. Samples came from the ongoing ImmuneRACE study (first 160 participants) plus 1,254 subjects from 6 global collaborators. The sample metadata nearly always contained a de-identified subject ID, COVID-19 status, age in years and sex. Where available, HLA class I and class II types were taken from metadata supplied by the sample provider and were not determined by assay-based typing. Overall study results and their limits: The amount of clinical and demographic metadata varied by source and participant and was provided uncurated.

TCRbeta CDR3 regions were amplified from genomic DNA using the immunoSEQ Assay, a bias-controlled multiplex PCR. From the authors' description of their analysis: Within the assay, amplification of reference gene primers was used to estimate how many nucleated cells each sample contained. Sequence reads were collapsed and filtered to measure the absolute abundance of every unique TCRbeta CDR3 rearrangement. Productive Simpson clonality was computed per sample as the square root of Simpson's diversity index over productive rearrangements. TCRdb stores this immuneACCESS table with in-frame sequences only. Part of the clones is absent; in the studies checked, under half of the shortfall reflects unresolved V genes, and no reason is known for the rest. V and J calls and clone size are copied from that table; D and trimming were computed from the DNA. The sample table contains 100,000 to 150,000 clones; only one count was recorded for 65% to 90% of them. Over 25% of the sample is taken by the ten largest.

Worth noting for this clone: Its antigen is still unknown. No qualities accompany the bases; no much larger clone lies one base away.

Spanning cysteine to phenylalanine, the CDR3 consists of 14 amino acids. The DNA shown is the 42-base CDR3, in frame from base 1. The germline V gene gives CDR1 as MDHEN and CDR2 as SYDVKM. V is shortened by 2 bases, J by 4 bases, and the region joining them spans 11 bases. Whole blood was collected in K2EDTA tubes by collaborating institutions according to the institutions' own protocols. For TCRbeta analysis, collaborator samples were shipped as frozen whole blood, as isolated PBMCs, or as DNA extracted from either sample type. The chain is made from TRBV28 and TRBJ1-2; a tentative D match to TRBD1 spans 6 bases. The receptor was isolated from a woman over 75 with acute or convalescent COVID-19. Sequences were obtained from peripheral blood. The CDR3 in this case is CASSLIGQLYGYTF. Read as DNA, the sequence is TGTGCCAGCAGTTTAATTGGACAGCTCTATGGCTACACCTTC.